The 22 T cell receptor beta chains below come from one sample, sequenced in a study of patients and donors after allogeneic stem cell transplantation (TCRdb year 2020). Libraries were built with RT-PCR. The run used a NextSeq 550. TCRdb passed the public sequencing reads through fastp at Q25 and MiXCR, retaining productive beta sequences. Each record represents a unique CDR3 protein, reported with the most common genes and DNA among its rows. The sample profile shows fewer than 500,000 distinct CDR3 sequences; 15% to 20% of them were found once. In total, the top ten clones hold 7.2% of the sample. The sample consisted of blood, either unsorted or a sorted T cell fraction (not recorded which). Receptors originate from a human donor who was either an allogeneic HSCT recipient or a stem cell or donor lymphocyte infusion donor (not recorded which). It is not recorded whose cells these are; they may come from a transplant donor.

The chain employs TRBV5-4 and TRBJ2-3; 8 nucleotides match TRBD1. CDR1 is SGHNT, CDR2 YYREEE, per germline (reference sequence). This CDR3 contains 16 residues. V trimming: 4 bases; J trimming: 3 bases; junction bases outside the gene matches: 10. CDR3 nucleotide sequence: TGTGCCAGCAGCCCCGGACAGGGTGTATGGACAGATACGCAGTATTTT. This sequence encodes CASSPGQGVWTDTQYF.

The V and J genes are TRBV6-2 or TRBV6-3 and TRBJ2-7; 8 bases match TRBD2. The CDR3 consists of 18 residues. V lost 2 bases to trimming and J lost 7 bases; unmatched junction nucleotides: 19. Germline CDR1 MNHEY, CDR2 SVGEGT. CDR3 DNA: TGTGCCAGCAGTTACCCGATCCCCACTAGCGGCAAGGCGAGGGAGCAGTACTTC. Its translation is CASSYPIPTSGKAREQYF.

This chain connects TRBV6-1 to TRBJ2-7; 9 nucleotides align to TRBD1. The CDR3 is made up of 14 amino acids. Germline values: CDR1 MNHNS, CDR2 SASEGT. The V gene end was trimmed by 7 bases and the J gene end by 5 bases; junction bases not matched to a gene: 9. The CDR3 region is CASTEGTGPHEQYF. The DNA of the CDR3 is TGTGCCAGCACCGAAGGGACAGGGCCCCACGAGCAGTACTTC.

This clonotype was found a few times. The chain joins TRBV6-2 or TRBV6-3 to TRBJ2-4, with D maybe TRBD2 (6 bases). V shed 2 bases and J shed 0 bases, with 8 bases lying between them. This CDR3 has 15 residues. Germline V CDR1 and CDR2: MNHEY, SVGEGT. CDR3 nucleotide sequence: TGTGCCAGCAGTTACAAGGGACTAGCCAAAAACATTCAGTACTTC. Its protein is CASSYKGLAKNIQYF.

This clonotype was seen a few times. This chain uses TRBV5-1 with TRBJ2-7, with 8 bases identical to TRBD2. V was pared by 6 bases and J by 3 bases, with 8 bases of the junction left unmatched. Germline V gene sequence: CDR1 SGHRS, CDR2 YFSETQ. The length of the CDR3 is 14 residues. The CDR3 loop reads CASKTSARHYEQYF. Here the CDR3 DNA reads TGCGCCAGCAAGACTAGCGCGCGCCACTACGAGCAGTACTTC. Together with reference TRBV5-1 and TRBJ2-7, the CDR3 gives the full variable domain: KAGVTQTPRYLIKTRGQQVTLSCSPISGHRSVSWYQQTPGQGLQFLFEYFSETQRNKGNFPGRFSGRQFSNSRSEMNVSTLELGDSALYLCASKTSARHYEQYFGPGTRLTVT.

The chain combines TRBV5-1 with TRBJ2-7; D is undetermined. The length of the CDR3 is 13 residues. From germline, CDR1 is SGHRS and CDR2 YFSETQ. Trimming pared 3 bases from V and 1 base from J, leaving 8 bases between. The CDR3 nucleotides are TGCGCCAGCAGCTGGCTAGGATCCTACGAGCAGTACTTC. It codes for CASSWLGSYEQYF.

The CDR3 DNA sequence: TGTGCCAGCACCCATTCCGGACAAACCACAGATACGCAGTATTTT. Its protein product is CASTHSGQTTDTQYF. This rearrangement joins TRBV7-2 to TRBJ2-3; D is possibly TRBD1 (5 bases). This CDR3 spans 15 amino acids. V dropped 7 bases and J dropped 2 bases, with 16 bases sitting between them. The V gene's germline CDR1 is SGHTA and CDR2 FQGNSA.

This clonotype has more than one count but fewer than ten. The CDR3 spells CASSRTGGKGADTQYF. The CDR3 DNA follows: TGTGCCAGCAGCCGAACAGGGGGCAAGGGCGCAGATACGCAGTATTTT. This chain uses TRBV6-1 with TRBJ2-3, with 9 bases aligning to TRBD1. This CDR3 has 16 residues. Germline V gene data show CDR1 as MNHNS and CDR2 as SASEGT. J was trimmed by 4 bases and V by 6 bases; bases with no gene match: 11.

This clonotype was seen more than once but under ten times. The CDR3 sequence: CSAQDRRNNEQFF. In DNA form, the CDR3 reads TGCAGTGCTCAGGACAGGAGGAACAATGAGCAGTTCTTC. The rearrangement links TRBV20-1 to TRBJ2-1; the match to TRBD1 covers 7 bases. V lost 5 bases and J lost 5; bases outside the gene matches: 6. CDR3 length equals 13 residues. Germline V gene sequence: CDR1 DFQATT, CDR2 SNEGSKA (reference sequence).

V usage is TRBV20-1 and J usage is TRBJ2-5; 10 bases line up with TRBD2. The germline gives CDR1 DFQATT, CDR2 SNEGSKA (reference sequence). CDR3 size: 16 residues. V lost 0 bases and J lost 3; bases outside the gene matches: 7. Here the CDR3 DNA reads TGCAGTGCTAGAGACCCTTGGACTAGCGGAAAAGAGACCCAGTACTTC. This encodes CSARDPWTSGKETQYF.

The chain has TRBV19 and TRBJ2-1; the match to TRBD2 covers 7 bases. V dropped 3 bases and J dropped 8; count of bases not matched to a gene: 10. Germline V gene sequence: CDR1 LNHDA, CDR2 SQIVND (reference sequence). The CDR3 extends over 15 amino acids. CDR3 DNA: TGTGCCAGTAGTATTATCACAATAGGGAGGGATGAGCAGTTCTTC. It is translated as CASSIITIGRDEQFF.

This clonotype was detected ten times or more. The V and J genes are TRBV2 and TRBJ2-1; D uncertain. Germline V CDR1 and CDR2: SNHLY, FYNNEI. The CDR3 runs to 14 residues. Trimming left V 7 bases short and J 0 bases short, with 10 bases between. CDR3 loop: CASTAGVSYNEQFF. For the CDR3, the DNA is TGTGCCAGCACAGCCGGCGTCTCCTACAATGAGCAGTTCTTC.

Written as DNA, the CDR3 is TGTGCCAGCAGCCTACGACAGGCTCCCTACGAGCAGTACTTC. It translates to CASSLRQAPYEQYF. V and J are TRBV7-8 and TRBJ2-7; D possibly corresponds to TRBD1 (6 bases). Germline V lookup: CDR1 SGHVS, CDR2 FQNEAQ. V was clipped by 5 bases and J by 2 bases, with 13 bases between them. The CDR3 is 14 residues long.

The chain employs TRBV24-1 and TRBJ2-1; 7 bases agree with TRBD1. The CDR3 covers 13 residues. CDR1 is KGHDR, CDR2 SFDVKD, per germline. Unmatched junction bases numbered 5, after V lost 4 bases and J lost 9 bases. DNA of the CDR3: TGTGCCACCAGTGACCAGGGGGAAGCTGAGCAGTTCTTC. Translated: CATSDQGEAEQFF.

This clonotype appeared once. No conserved phenylalanine or tryptophan ends this CDR3, so it is likely a read error. The V call is TRBV5-1, the J call TRBJ1-1; 8 nucleotides align to TRBD1. V gave up 4 bases and J gave up 0 bases; unmatched junction bases: 5. There are 15 residues in the CDR3. The germline V gene encodes CDR1 SGHRS and CDR2 YFSETQ. CDR3 in amino acids: CASSTGQGLNTEAFL. Here the CDR3 DNA reads TGCGCCAGCAGCACAGGACAGGGCCTGAACACTGAAGCTTTCCTT.

This clonotype was recorded at least ten times. The chain carries TRBV5-1 and TRBJ2-7; 7 bases are a match to TRBD1. The germline V gene encodes CDR1 SGHRS and CDR2 YFSETQ. CDR3 length: 15 residues. V gave up 4 bases and J gave up 2 bases; unmatched junction bases: 9. DNA of the CDR3: TGCGCCAGCAGCACCACAGGGGTTAAGGCCTACGAGCAGTACTTC. Encoded protein: CASSTTGVKAYEQYF.

The genes are TRBV3-1 and TRBJ1-1; D uncertain. Germline V gene lookup returns CDR1 LGHDT and CDR2 YNNKEL (reference sequence). Trimming cost V 0 bases and J 5 bases, with 10 bases left between them. CDR3 length: 14 amino acids. The chain's CDR3 is CASSQDIGWTEAFF. The CDR3 nucleotides read TGTGCCAGCAGCCAAGATATCGGGTGGACTGAAGCTTTCTTT. The whole variable domain, remainder taken from reference TRBV3-1 and TRBJ1-1, is DTAVSQTPKYLVTQMGNDKSIKCEQNLGHDTMYWYKQDSKKFLKIMFSYNNKELIINETVPNRFSPKSPDKAHLNLHINSLELGDSAVYFCASSQDIGWTEAFFGQGTRLTVV.

This clonotype was observed many times. The chain uses TRBV12-3 or TRBV12-4 and TRBJ1-1; a possible D gene is TRBD1 (5 bases). The CDR3 covers 13 residues. V lost 4 bases, J lost 5 bases, and 11 bases lay in between. This CDR3 reads CASSYLGGTEAFF. As DNA, the CDR3 is TGTGCCAGCAGTTACCTCGGGGGAACTGAAGCTTTCTTT.

This clonotype turned up a few times. The gene calls are TRBV27 and TRBJ2-2; tentative D call: TRBD1 (5 bases). With 3 bases removed from V and 3 bases from J, the gap between germline ends came to 11 bases. Germline V lookup: CDR1 MNHEY, CDR2 SMNVEV (reference sequence). This CDR3 has 15 residues. The CDR3 region has the DNA TGTGCCAGCAGTTTCCTGGGGCCGGACACCGGGGAGCTGTTTTTT. Its translation is CASSFLGPDTGELFF.

J is TRBJ2-3 and V is TRBV7-9; 12 bases line up with TRBD2. CDR3 size: 16 residues. Trimming at V came to 5 bases and at J to 0 bases, leaving 3 bases not matched to a gene. Germline-derived CDR1 and CDR2 are SEHNR and FQNEAQ (reference sequence). The CDR3 loop is CASSPGTSGSTDTQYF. In DNA form, the CDR3 reads TGTGCCAGCAGCCCAGGGACTAGCGGGAGCACAGATACGCAGTATTTT.

This clonotype showed up just a few times. The rearrangement links TRBV4-1 to TRBJ2-1; weak D call: TRBD2 (5 bases). From germline, CDR1 is MGHRA and CDR2 YSYEKL. This CDR3 is built from 16 residues. With 0 bases removed from V and 5 bases from J, the gap between germline ends came to 14 bases. CDR3 nucleotide sequence: TGCGCCAGCAGCCAAGAAAAGGCTAGCCCGAACAATGAGCAGTTCTTC. It encodes CASSQEKASPNNEQFF.

The V call is TRBV5-1, the J call TRBJ2-1; 9 positions agree with TRBD2. The trim removed 4 bases at V and 9 bases at J, leaving 17 bases unmatched. The CDR3 sequence is 17 residues long. Germline loops: CDR1 SGHRS, CDR2 YFSETQ. CDR3 in amino acids: CASSPIVSGSRFGEQFF. CDR3 coding DNA: TGCGCCAGCAGCCCCATTGTTAGCGGGAGTAGGTTTGGTGAGCAGTTCTTC.